This entry describes one T cell receptor (beta chain). Antigen: not known. The sample originates from a study of vaccination and CD4 T cells after COVID-19. Study in general: Post-COVID sampling occurred a median 101 days after diagnosis (range 35 to 161). Stimuli were overlapping spike peptide pools of SARS-CoV-2 and three common cold coronaviruses (HCoV-NL63, HCoV-OC43, HCoV-229E).

Treatment in this sample: approximately 9-day PBMC culture with coronavirus spike peptide pools or control peptides (ViraFEST assay). Days 3 and 7 were when half the medium was replaced with fresh IL-2 medium. Cultured CD4+ T-cell DNA underwent Oncomine TCR Beta short-read sequencing. The template was genomic DNA from cultured CD4+ T cells. MiXCR was run by TCRdb on the PCR reads, yielding one entry per CDR3 protein. The sample has about 13,000 distinct CDR3 sequences, 25% to 30% seen once. The CDR3 contains 13 residues. CDR1 is DFQATT and CDR2 is SNEGSKA in the germline V gene (reference sequence). Losses at the gene ends were 0 bases for V and 7 bases for J; bases not matched to a gene: 5.

The source of this sequence is a human donor who received a COVID-19 vaccine. This sequence joins TRBV20-1 and TRBJ1-2; 7 bases fit TRBD1. The input for sequencing was CD4+ T cells from blood, cultured in vitro, taken before SARS-CoV-2 vaccination. CDR3 nucleotides: TGCAGTGCTAGAGATCGGCCAGGGGGTGGCTACACCTTC. Translation gives CSARDRPGGGYTF.